This TCR beta chain was observed in a study of blood T cell repertoires in COVID-19. Whole-study context: Acute and convalescent COVID-19 specimens originated in the United States, Italy and Spain. T cells, B-cell-depleted T cells, or PBMCs supplied cDNA or gDNA.

Here immunoSEQ multiplex PCR was the method, and the copy in TCRdb shows in-frame clones only, minus some. The sample records 250,000 or so clones, about 87% being singletons. Those enrolled, adults aged roughly 18 to 90 years, came from about 24 US areas. Cohort placement rested on clinical history that participants reported themselves. This receptor was taken from a woman in her 30s with acute COVID-19. The sequenced sample was PBMCs or T cells enriched from blood (not recorded which).

CDR3 amino acids: CASTQTDGGTGELFF. The CDR3 coding sequence is TGTGCCAGCACTCAAACCGACGGGGGCACCGGGGAGCTGTTTTTT. The chain is built from TRBV4-2 and TRBJ2-2; the D gene is possibly TRBD2 (6 bases). The V end was cut by 7 bases, the J end by 4 bases, with 16 bases between. Germline V gene data show CDR1 as LGHNA and CDR2 as YNFKEQ. The CDR3 loop spans 15 amino acids.